This passage covers 26 T cell receptor beta chains from one sample sequenced in a study of TIL therapy for anti-PD-1-resistant metastatic lung cancer. Time point specified: pre-treatment sample, taken before nivolumab and TIL therapy. Sequencing used immunoSEQ v3. TCRdb's table, derived via immunoSEQ multiplex PCR, lists solely in-frame clones and lacks some. The table lists more than 50,000 clones, around 86% of them singletons. The sequenced sample was blood, obtained at baseline. These TCRs come from a person between 30 and 79 years old with non-small cell lung cancer.

This clone was picked up one time. V gene TRBV5-1 combines with J gene TRBJ1-1; tentative D call: TRBD1 (6 bases). The CDR3 totals 15 residues. V lost 4 bases and J 2 bases, leaving 15 bases between the germline ends. The germline V gene encodes CDR1 SGHRS and CDR2 YFSETQ. The CDR3 region is CASSPSGTPNTEAFF. The CDR3 DNA reads TGCGCCAGCAGCCCCTCCGGGACACCTAACACTGAAGCTTTCTTT.

The V call is TRBV30, the J call TRBJ1-2; 7 positions agree with TRBD1. V shed 2 bases and J 6 bases; nucleotides not matched to a gene: 9. Germline V gives CDR1 GTSNPN, CDR2 SVGIG (reference sequence). There are 14 residues in the CDR3. Written as DNA, the CDR3 is TGTGCCTGGAGTTCAGGGGGAGGGGTCGATGGCTACACCTTC. Translation: CAWSSGGGVDGYTF.

The chain has TRBV3-1 (or the pseudogene TRBV3-2) and TRBJ2-3; 9 positions match TRBD1. Germline CDR1 reads LGHDT; CDR2 reads YNNKEL (reference sequence). The CDR3 covers 17 residues. After removal of 3 bases from V and 0 bases from J, the junction contained 7 bases not matched to a gene. The CDR3: CASSHRLQGASTDTQYF. The CDR3 nucleotides read TGTGCCAGCAGCCATCGTTTACAGGGGGCGAGCACAGATACGCAGTATTTT.

The rearrangement links TRBV6-5 to TRBJ1-1, with 7 bases matching TRBD1. CDR1 is MNHEY, CDR2 SVGAGI, per germline. The CDR3 loop spans 14 amino acids. Unmatched junction bases numbered 3, after V lost 5 bases and J lost 0 bases. The CDR3 bases are TGTGCCAGCAGTAACACAGGGGTGAACACTGAAGCTTTCTTT. As protein: CASSNTGVNTEAFF.

V and J are TRBV7-3 and TRBJ2-5; 11 positions agree with TRBD2. Germline V gives CDR1 SGHTA, CDR2 FQGTGA. The CDR3 has 19 amino acids. Trimming removed 5 bases from V and 1 base from J; junction bases left unmatched: 15. CDR3 in DNA: TGTGCCAGCAGCCTAAGAGGATTGGGACTAGCGGAATCCCAAGAGACCCAGTACTTC. Its translation: CASSLRGLGLAESQETQYF.

The V gene is TRBV15, the J gene TRBJ2-1, with D unresolved. CDR1 is LNHNV, CDR2 YYDKDF, per germline (reference sequence). The CDR3 extends over 14 amino acids. V was trimmed by 2 bases and J by 7 bases, leaving 12 bases between them. The CDR3 reads CATSRKIGENEQFF. DNA for the CDR3: TGTGCCACCAGCAGAAAGATAGGAGAGAATGAGCAGTTCTTC.

This clone was detected once. CDR3 bases: TGTGCCAGCAGCTTACAGGGGCACCTGGGGAACACTGAAGCTTTCTTT. Translated: CASSLQGHLGNTEAFF. The V gene is TRBV5-6, the J gene TRBJ1-1; 7 nucleotides align to TRBD1. Trimming cost V 2 bases and J 1 base; bases outside gene matches: 8. The germline CDR1 and CDR2 sequences are SGHDT and YYEEEE. The CDR3 is made up of 16 amino acids.

The chain combines TRBV14 with TRBJ1-4, with D hard to call. CDR1 SGHDN and CDR2 FVKESK come from the germline V gene. The CDR3 spans 15 residues. The V gene lost 4 bases and the J gene lost 3 bases, with 12 bases spanning the gap. The CDR3 bases are TGTGCCAGCAGCCGGTACAGCGGGGCTAATGAAAAACTGTTTTTT. Amino acid sequence: CASSRYSGANEKLFF.

This clone has just a few counts. The chain combines TRBV4-1 with TRBJ2-7; the match to TRBD2 covers 11 bases. V lost 3 bases to trimming and J lost 2 bases; unmatched junction nucleotides: 6. The germline V gene encodes CDR1 MGHRA and CDR2 YSYEKL. The CDR3 consists of 16 residues. The CDR3 region has the DNA TGCGCCAGCAGCCACCTCGGGACTAGCGGTCCCTACGAGCAGTACTTC. This encodes CASSHLGTSGPYEQYF.

The V and J genes are TRBV5-1 and TRBJ2-3, with 7 bases aligning to TRBD1. The CDR3 sequence is 17 residues long. Germline V gene lookup returns CDR1 SGHRS and CDR2 YFSETQ. V lost 3 bases to trimming and J lost 3 bases; unmatched junction nucleotides: 13. This chain's CDR3 is CASSSAEHRGGTDTQYF. The CDR3 DNA reads as TGCGCCAGCAGCTCGGCAGAACACAGGGGTGGGACAGATACGCAGTATTTT.

This chain connects TRBV2 to TRBJ2-5; 11 positions match TRBD2. The CDR3 spans 16 residues. Germline trimming cut 7 bases from V and 5 bases from J; bases unmatched to any gene: 12. Germline values: CDR1 SNHLY, CDR2 FYNNEI. Here the CDR3 DNA reads TGTGCCAGCATTGCGGGACTAGCGGTAATTGGGGAGACCCAGTACTTC. Translated: CASIAGLAVIGETQYF.

The genes are TRBV7-3 and TRBJ2-1, with 10 nucleotides matching TRBD2. The J segment lost 4 bases and the V segment lost 3 bases, leaving 12 bases of the junction unmatched. The CDR3 loop spans 18 amino acids. CDR1 SGHTA and CDR2 FQGTGA come from the germline V gene. The DNA for the CDR3 is TGTGCCAGCAGCTTCGATCCCCGGACTAGCGGAGTTTACAATGAGCAGTTCTTC. Translating gives CASSFDPRTSGVYNEQFF.

This clone was seen once. The chain employs TRBV10-3 and TRBJ1-2; 8 bases are shared with TRBD1. Trimming removed 11 bases from V and 6 bases from J; junction bases left unmatched: 14. The CDR3 contains 14 residues. Germline loops: CDR1 ENHRY, CDR2 SYGVKD. The CDR3 protein is CAYASARGLNGYTF. CDR3 nucleotides: TGTGCCTATGCGTCCGCCAGGGGGCTAAATGGCTACACCTTC.

This chain joins TRBV29-1 and TRBJ2-2; D is ambiguous. The germline V gene encodes CDR1 SQVTM and CDR2 ANQGSEA. This CDR3 spans 12 amino acids. The V end lost 6 bases, the J end lost 5 bases, and 10 bases lay between the germline ends. The CDR3 DNA follows: TGCAGCGTCGCTACCCAGACCGGGGAGCTGTTTTTT. Translating gives CSVATQTGELFF.

The V and J genes are TRBV5-6 and TRBJ1-5; D is unclear. The CDR3 runs to 14 residues. V lost 4 bases and J 7 bases, leaving 15 bases between the germline ends. In germline, CDR1 is SGHDT, CDR2 YYEEEE. CDR3 DNA sequence: TGTGCCAGCAGCCCCGACTGGCATGGCCAGCCCCAGCATTTT. Translated, it gives CASSPDWHGQPQHF.

V usage is TRBV10-3 and J usage is TRBJ2-1; a possible D gene is TRBD2 (6 bases). CDR1 ENHRY and CDR2 SYGVKD come from the germline V gene. This CDR3 has 13 residues. Trimming shortened V by 8 bases and J by 4 bases, and 12 bases separated the two germline ends. This CDR3 is CAIGASAYNEQFF. CDR3 nucleotide sequence: TGTGCCATCGGGGCTAGCGCTTACAATGAGCAGTTCTTC.

This clone was recorded once. The gene calls are TRBV12-3 or TRBV12-4 and TRBJ1-5, with TRBD1 identical over 7 bases. The CDR3 loop spans 13 amino acids. V was pared by 4 bases and J by 6 bases, with 3 bases of the junction left unmatched. The CDR3 DNA follows: TGTGCCAGCAGTTACAGGGGAAGTCAGCCCCAGCATTTT. Its translation: CASSYRGSQPQHF.

The V call is TRBV6-5, the J call TRBJ2-2, with D maybe TRBD1 (5 bases). The CDR3 is 15 amino acids. V lost 7 bases and J 2 bases, leaving 14 bases between the germline ends. The germline V gene encodes CDR1 MNHEY and CDR2 SVGAGI. This CDR3 reads CASTTGQGNTGELFF. The DNA for the CDR3 is TGTGCCAGCACCACGGGCCAGGGAAACACCGGGGAGCTGTTTTTT.

In DNA form, the CDR3 reads TGCGCCAGCAGTCATACCAGGGGTTCCTATAATTCACCCCTCCACTTT. Its translation: CASSHTRGSYNSPLHF. The chain recombines TRBV23-1 with TRBJ1-6; tentative D call: TRBD1 (6 bases). TRBV23-1 is recorded as an ORF, its role being uncertain. The CDR3 totals 16 residues. V lost 3 bases and J 1 base, leaving 10 bases between the germline ends.

The V and J genes are TRBV4-2 and TRBJ1-2; tentative D call: TRBD1 (6 bases). The CDR3 runs 14 residues. The ends were cut back, 0 bases at V and 7 bases at J, with 12 bases in the middle. Germline V CDR1 and CDR2: LGHNA, YNFKEQ. The CDR3 coding sequence is TGTGCCAGCAGCCAAGATCCAGGGGTCGGTGGCTACACCTTC. Translating it yields CASSQDPGVGGYTF.

This clone was detected only once. V usage is TRBV5-6 and J usage is TRBJ2-4, with TRBD1 identical over 8 bases. CDR1 is SGHDT, CDR2 YYEEEE, per germline. The ends lost 0 bases at V and 15 bases at J; junction bases unmatched: 8. CDR3 length: 13 residues. CDR3: CASSLGQGLSWYF. The CDR3 nucleotides read TGTGCCAGCAGCTTGGGACAGGGGCTCTCTTGGTACTTC. Full variable domain (outside the CDR3, taken from reference TRBV5-6 and TRBJ2-4): DAGVTQSPTHLIKTRGQQVTLRCSPKSGHDTVSWYQQALGQGPQFIFQYYEEEERQRGNFPDRFSGHQFPNYSSELNVNALLLGDSALYLCASSLGQGLSWYFGAGTRLSVL.

In its sample, this clone was seen a few times. The chain has TRBV6-1 and TRBJ1-2; D not resolved. V dropped 3 bases and J dropped 3 bases, with 5 bases sitting between them. Germline V gives CDR1 MNHNS, CDR2 SASEGT. The CDR3 totals 12 residues. The CDR3 DNA is TGTGCCAGCAGTGAGACGGACTATGGCTACACCTTC. Translating gives CASSETDYGYTF.

The chain carries TRBV5-6 and TRBJ2-1; D gene ambiguous. Germline CDR1 SGHDT, CDR2 YYEEEE. V gave up 0 bases and J gave up 0 bases, with 7 bases separating them. The CDR3 is 15 amino acids. The DNA of the CDR3 is TGTGCCAGCAGCTTGGGCTGGAGCTCCTACAATGAGCAGTTCTTC. It is translated as CASSLGWSSYNEQFF.

V and J are TRBV19 and TRBJ1-2, with D possibly matching TRBD1 (5 bases). Trimming pared 3 bases from V and 4 bases from J, leaving 24 bases between. This CDR3 region has 18 residues. Germline values: CDR1 LNHDA, CDR2 SQIVND (reference sequence). The CDR3 DNA is TGTGCCAGTAGTATGCGAGAATCCCCCGGGGCCCCTCGCTATGGCTACACCTTC. Translated, it gives CASSMRESPGAPRYGYTF.

The V and J genes are TRBV6-1 and TRBJ1-5, with D tentatively TRBD1 (5 bases). V lost 2 bases, J lost 0 bases, and 8 bases lay in between. Germline V gene sequence: CDR1 MNHNS, CDR2 SASEGT. CDR3 length: 15 amino acids. CDR3 sequence (DNA): TGTGCCAGCAGTGAAATCAGGGATAGCAATCAGCCCCAGCATTTT. This translates into CASSEIRDSNQPQHF.

This chain connects TRBV7-3 to TRBJ2-3; tentatively, D is TRBD2 (7 bases). Trimming removed 5 bases at V and 3 bases at J, with 15 bases between. The CDR3 length is 15 residues. The germline CDR1 and CDR2 sequences are SGHTA and FQGTGA. For the CDR3, the DNA is TGTGCCAGCAGCCCCATAGGGGGGGGAACAGATACGCAGTATTTT. This sequence encodes CASSPIGGGTDTQYF.